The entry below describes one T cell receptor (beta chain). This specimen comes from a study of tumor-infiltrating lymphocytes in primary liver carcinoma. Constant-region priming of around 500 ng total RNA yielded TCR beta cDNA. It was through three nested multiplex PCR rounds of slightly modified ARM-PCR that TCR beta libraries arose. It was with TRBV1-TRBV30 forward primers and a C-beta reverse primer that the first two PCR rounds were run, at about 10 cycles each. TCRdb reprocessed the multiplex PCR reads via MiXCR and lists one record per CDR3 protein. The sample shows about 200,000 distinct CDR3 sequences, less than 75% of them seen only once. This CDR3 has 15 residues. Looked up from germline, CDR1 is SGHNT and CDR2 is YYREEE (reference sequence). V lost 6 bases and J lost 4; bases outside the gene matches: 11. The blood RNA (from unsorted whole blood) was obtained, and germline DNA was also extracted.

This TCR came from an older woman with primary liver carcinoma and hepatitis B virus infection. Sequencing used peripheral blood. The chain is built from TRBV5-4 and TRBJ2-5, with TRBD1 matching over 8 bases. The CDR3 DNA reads TGTGCCAGCAACTCTTCCGGGACAGGTGGAGAGACCCAGTACTTC. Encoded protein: CASNSSGTGGETQYF.